The 4 T cell receptor beta chains below all came from one sample that was sequenced in a study of shared clonotypes between healthy human individuals. Clones were read by immunoSEQ multiplex PCR, and TCRdb kept only the in-frame ones, dropping some. Of about 580,000 clones in the sample, roughly 98% are singletons; the top ten hold approximately 0.3%. Naive CD8 isolation took CD45RO-negative cells positively selected for CCR7 and excluded terminally differentiated effector memory CD45RA+ cells. Material for sequencing was naive CD8+ T cells sorted from blood. These TCRs come from a man aged 25-45 years in good health.

The genes are TRBV29-1 and TRBJ2-7, with D possibly being TRBD2 (5 bases). Deletions cut 5 bases from V and 0 bases from J, with 11 bases between. This CDR3 is built from 13 residues. The V gene's germline CDR1 is SQVTM and CDR2 ANQGSEA. This CDR3 reads CSVREAASYEQYF. The CDR3 nucleotides are TGCAGCGTTAGGGAAGCGGCCTCCTACGAGCAGTACTTC.

The chain has TRBV5-1 and TRBJ2-2, with a weak D call TRBD1 (5 bases). Trimming removed 4 bases from V and 4 bases from J, with 11 bases in between. CDR1 SGHRS and CDR2 YFSETQ come from the germline V gene. The CDR3 is 14 residues long. CDR3 sequence (DNA): TGCGCCAGCAGCGTGGACACACGCACCGGGGAGCTGTTTTTT. The encoded protein is CASSVDTRTGELFF.

This clone has just a few counts. V gene TRBV11-2 combines with J gene TRBJ2-5; D is undetermined. Deletions cut 3 bases from V and 4 bases from J, with 9 bases between. The CDR3 spans 13 residues. Germline CDR1 SGHAT, CDR2 FQNNGV. The CDR3 DNA reads as TGTGCCAGCAGCTTTTGGGTAGGAGAGACCCAGTACTTC. It translates to CASSFWVGETQYF.

The gene calls are TRBV11-3 and TRBJ2-1; 11 bases fit TRBD2. This CDR3 comprises 15 residues. Germline V gives CDR1 SGHNT, CDR2 YENEEA. J gave up 7 bases and V 4 bases, and 6 bases lay outside the gene matches. CDR3 sequence: CASSSEGTSGNEQFF. DNA of the CDR3: TGTGCCAGCAGCTCTGAAGGGACTAGCGGAAATGAGCAGTTCTTC. Full variable domain (outside the CDR3, taken from reference TRBV11-3 and TRBJ2-1): EAGVVQSPRYKIIEKKQPVAFWCNPISGHNTLYWYLQNLGQGPELLIRYENEEAVDDSQLPKDRFSAERLKGVDSTLKIQPAELGDSAVYLCASSSEGTSGNEQFFGPGTRLTVL.